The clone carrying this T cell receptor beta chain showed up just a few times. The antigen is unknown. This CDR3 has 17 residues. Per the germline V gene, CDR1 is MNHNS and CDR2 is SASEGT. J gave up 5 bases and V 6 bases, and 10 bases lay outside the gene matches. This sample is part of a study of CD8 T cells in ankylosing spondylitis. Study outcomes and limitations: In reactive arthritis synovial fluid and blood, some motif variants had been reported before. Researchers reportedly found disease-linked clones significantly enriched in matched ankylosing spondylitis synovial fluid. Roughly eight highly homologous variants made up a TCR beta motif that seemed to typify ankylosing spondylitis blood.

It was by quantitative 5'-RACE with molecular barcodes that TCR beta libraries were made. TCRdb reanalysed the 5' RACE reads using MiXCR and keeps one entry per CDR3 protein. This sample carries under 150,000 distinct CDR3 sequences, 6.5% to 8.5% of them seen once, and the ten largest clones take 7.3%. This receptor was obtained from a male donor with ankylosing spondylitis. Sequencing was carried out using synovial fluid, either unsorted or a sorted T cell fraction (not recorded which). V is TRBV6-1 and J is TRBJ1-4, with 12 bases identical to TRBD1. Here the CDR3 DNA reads TGTGCCAGCAGGGATCCGGGACAGGGGGCCCACAATGAAAAACTGTTTTTT. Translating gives CASRDPGQGAHNEKLFF.